A single sample is the source of the 15 T cell receptor beta chains below, sequenced in a study of control samples from healthy donors and cancer patients (dated by TCRdb to the early 2020s). Library preparation employed the immunoSEQ multiplex PCR assay. The table was pulled from immuneACCESS by TCRdb, which kept in-frame rearrangements only. Such tables lose some clones; where checked, under half of the loss comes from unresolved V genes, and the rest has no known cause. This sample gives some 130,000 clones in total; roughly 90% of them show up just once. Of the sample, around 2.1% is held by the ten largest clones. Material for sequencing was blood. The receptors shown here come from a woman aged 45-65 years in good health.

CDR3 bases: TGTGCCAGCAGTTTAACCCTAGGGGCCCAGCATTTT. It specifies CASSLTLGAQHF. The V gene is TRBV12-3 or TRBV12-4, the J gene TRBJ1-5; tentatively, D is TRBD1 (5 bases). V dropped 2 bases and J dropped 11 bases, with 10 bases sitting between them. The CDR3 covers 12 residues.

This clone was detected only once. The J gene is TRBJ2-7, the V gene TRBV2, with D possibly TRBD1 on 5 matching bases. The germline V gene encodes CDR1 SNHLY and CDR2 FYNNEI. With 4 bases removed from V and 6 bases from J, the gap between germline ends came to 13 bases. CDR3 length: 13 residues. The CDR3 DNA follows: TGTGCCAGCAGTGCGGACACCCGGAGCGAGCAGTACTTC. It yields the protein CASSADTRSEQYF.

The V and J genes are TRBV30 and TRBJ1-2, with 7 bases fitting TRBD1. The CDR3 runs 14 residues. V dropped 2 bases and J dropped 3; count of bases not matched to a gene: 6. Germline lookup yields CDR1 GTSNPN and CDR2 SVGIG (reference sequence). The CDR3: CAWSPGGVHYGYTF. The CDR3 DNA reads TGTGCCTGGAGTCCAGGGGGGGTCCACTATGGCTACACCTTC. Supplemented by reference TRBV30 and TRBJ1-2, the full variable domain reads SQTIHQWPATLVQPVGSPLSLECTVEGTSNPNLYWYRQAAGRGLQLLFYSVGIGQISSEVPQNLSASRPQDRQFILSSKKLLLSDSGFYLCAWSPGGVHYGYTFGSGTRLTVV.

The V gene is TRBV5-1, the J gene TRBJ1-5; TRBD1 is a possible D gene (5 bases). The CDR3 is 20 residues long. Germline-derived CDR1 and CDR2 are SGHRS and YFSETQ. Trimming took off 4 bases at V and 0 bases at J, with 26 bases between the two ends. The CDR3 nucleotides read TGCGCCAGCAGCGCAAAGACCAGGGACTTCCGGGGATATAGCAATCAGCCCCAGCATTTT. Translation: CASSAKTRDFRGYSNQPQHF.

The chain uses TRBV29-1 and TRBJ2-7, with D perhaps matching TRBD1 or TRBD2 (5 bases each). In germline, CDR1 is SQVTM, CDR2 ANQGSEA. The CDR3 is 14 residues long. V was shortened by 1 base and J by 3 bases, with 13 bases between the two germline ends. CDR3 DNA sequence: TGCAGCGTTGAAGGCGATCGGGACCGCTACGAGCAGTACTTC. The encoded protein is CSVEGDRDRYEQYF.

The table lists this clone with a few counts. The chain uses TRBV2 and TRBJ1-1; 7 bases agree with TRBD1. The V gene's germline CDR1 is SNHLY and CDR2 FYNNEI. V was clipped by 6 bases and J by 4 bases; unmatched bases: 8. The CDR3 has 14 amino acids. The CDR3 region is CASSRDRWGTEAFF. CDR3 nucleotide sequence: TGTGCCAGCAGCCGGGACAGATGGGGCACTGAAGCTTTCTTT.

The chain employs TRBV5-4 and TRBJ2-7, with D possibly called TRBD1 or TRBD2 (5 bases each). This CDR3 spans 15 amino acids. Trimming shortened V by 0 bases and J by 2 bases, and 12 bases separated the two germline ends. Germline CDR1 SGHNT, CDR2 YYREEE (reference sequence). CDR3 in amino acids: CASSLERDRAYEQYF. CDR3 nucleotide sequence: TGTGCCAGCAGCTTGGAGAGGGACCGAGCCTACGAGCAGTACTTC.

This clone was seen only once. V gene TRBV7-2 combines with J gene TRBJ2-4, with TRBD1 matching over 11 bases. The germline CDR1 and CDR2 sequences are SGHTA and FQGNSA. The CDR3 is 14 amino acids. V lost 5 bases and J lost 10; bases outside the gene matches: 7. The CDR3 here is CASSRDRGVTIQYF. CDR3 bases: TGTGCCAGCAGCAGGGACAGGGGGGTGACGATTCAGTACTTC.

This chain joins TRBV6-5 and TRBJ1-1; TRBD1 might be the D (5 bases). The germline V and J ends were trimmed by 5 bases and 4 bases, with 17 bases remaining between them. This CDR3 region has 15 residues. Germline CDR1 is MNHEY and CDR2 is SVGAGI. DNA for the CDR3: TGTGCCAGCAGTACAGGAGCTCCGTATGGCACTGAAGCTTTCTTT. As protein: CASSTGAPYGTEAFF.

V usage is TRBV5-5 and J usage is TRBJ1-4, with D perhaps matching TRBD1 (6 bases). The CDR3 consists of 14 residues. Germline V gene sequence: CDR1 SGHKS, CDR2 YYEKEE (reference sequence). Trimming cost V 0 bases and J 7 bases, with 10 bases left between them. Here the CDR3 DNA reads TGTGCCAGCAGCTTGGGGGGGCGCGTTGAAAAACTGTTTTTT. Translation: CASSLGGRVEKLFF.

The chain carries TRBV2 and TRBJ1-2, with unresolved D. Germline assignment: CDR1 SNHLY and CDR2 FYNNEI. Trimming removed 0 bases at V and 3 bases at J, with 14 bases between. The CDR3 is 16 residues long. The chain's CDR3 is CASSEAAETWDYGYTF. The CDR3 bases are TGTGCCAGCAGTGAAGCCGCTGAGACCTGGGACTATGGCTACACCTTC.

V usage is TRBV27 and J usage is TRBJ2-1, with TRBD2 matching over 13 bases. This CDR3 contains 15 residues. The J segment lost 8 bases and the V segment lost 6 bases, leaving 7 bases of the junction unmatched. The germline CDR1 and CDR2 sequences are MNHEY and SMNVEV (reference sequence). The CDR3 loop is CASSRTSGSRHEQFF. The CDR3 DNA is TGTGCCAGCAGCAGGACTAGCGGGAGTAGGCATGAGCAGTTCTTC.

This clone came up once. DNA of the CDR3: TGTGCCAGTAGTTCAATTGAGACAGGGCTGGGGTTCGGCTACACCTTC. Translating it yields CASSSIETGLGFGYTF. The chain is built from TRBV19 and TRBJ1-2; TRBD1 aligns across 7 bases. The CDR3 contains 16 residues. V shed 5 bases and J 8 bases; nucleotides not matched to a gene: 17. CDR1 is LNHDA and CDR2 is SQIVND in the germline V gene (reference sequence).

The V call is TRBV7-2, the J call TRBJ2-7; TRBD2 matches at 8 bases. CDR3 length: 15 amino acids. V dropped 3 bases and J dropped 6; count of bases not matched to a gene: 10. Germline V gives CDR1 SGHTA, CDR2 FQGNSA. CDR3: CASSLVQAGVSEQYF. The CDR3 bases are TGTGCCAGCAGCTTGGTGCAAGCGGGAGTTTCCGAGCAGTACTTC.

The V and J genes are TRBV5-4 and TRBJ2-7; 7 bases map to TRBD1. The CDR3 length is 13 residues. The V segment lost 4 bases and the J segment 2 bases; nucleotides outside the gene matches: 3. Looked up from germline, CDR1 is SGHNT and CDR2 is YYREEE (reference sequence). DNA of the CDR3: TGTGCCAGCAGCGGGGGACAGACCTACGAGCAGTACTTC. Its translation is CASSGGQTYEQYF.